The rows below give T cell receptor beta chains drawn from one sample of a study of follicular helper T cells after annual influenza vaccination. Here immunoSEQ multiplex PCR was the method, and the copy in TCRdb shows in-frame clones only, minus some. Of about 10,000 clones in the sample, about 80% are singletons; the top ten hold over 0.65%. The sequencing used CXCR5- memory CD4+ T cells sorted from blood, collected 7 days after influenza vaccination. Receptors originate from an adult who received the influenza vaccine. Each CDR3 is given with its conserved first and last residue. The D gene is left open where the match is weak. Only part of the rows carry a size: once, few, many, or a class if the clone is expanded.

TRBV28	TRBD1	.	TRBJ1-5	CASSSPGQGAVRQPQHF	TGTGCCAGCAGTTCACCGGGACAGGGGGCGGTCAGACAGCCCCAGCATTTT
TRBV7-2	.	.	TRBJ2-5	CASSLAHVRGETQYF	TGTGCCAGCAGCTTAGCGCACGTCCGAGGCGAGACCCAGTACTTC
TRBV5-1	TRBD1	few	TRBJ1-1	CASSGPTGRNTEAFF	TGCGCCAGCAGCGGCCCGACAGGGCGGAACACTGAAGCTTTCTTT
TRBV28	TRBD1	.	TRBJ1-5	CASSLRQGGIQPQHF	TGTGCCAGCAGTTTAAGGCAGGGGGGAATTCAGCCCCAGCATTTT
TRBV7-9	.	.	TRBJ2-5	CASSQKRIQETQYF	TGTGCCAGCAGCCAAAAGCGGATCCAAGAGACCCAGTACTTC
TRBV7-3	TRBD1	.	TRBJ2-3	CASSPRDRGSRDTQYF	TGTGCCAGCAGCCCGAGGGACAGGGGATCCCGAGATACGCAGTATTTT
TRBV6-5	.	once	TRBJ2-2	CASSGVYGELFF	TGTGCCAGCAGTGGCGTCTACGGGGAGCTGTTTTTT
TRBV5-4	TRBD1	.	TRBJ1-3	CASSLDRGSGNTIYF	TGTGCCAGCAGCTTGGACAGGGGATCTGGAAACACCATATATTTT
TRBV7-2	.	few	TRBJ1-2	CASSSTGSPGYGYTF	TGTGCCAGCAGCTCCACAGGTTCGCCGGGCTATGGCTACACCTTC
TRBV6-1	.	.	TRBJ2-6	CASSGANVLTF	TGTGCCAGCTCTGGGGCCAACGTCCTGACTTTC
TRBV5-1	.	.	TRBJ2-5	CASSLEGPQETQYF	TGCGCCAGCAGCTTGGAGGGCCCGCAAGAGACCCAGTACTTC
TRBV7-8	TRBD1	once	TRBJ2-7	CASSWGQGSYEQYF	TGTGCCAGCAGCTGGGGACAGGGCTCCTACGAGCAGTACTTC
TRBV7-2	.	few	TRBJ1-6	CASSLVESGSGSPLHF	TGTGCCAGCAGCTTAGTTGAGTCGGGGAGTGGGTCACCCCTCCACTTT
TRBV7-7	.	.	TRBJ2-5	CASSLLTGTAMQETQYF	TGTGCTAGCAGCTTATTAACCGGGACTGCGATGCAAGAGACCCAGTACTTC
TRBV7-2	TRBD1	once	TRBJ1-5	CASSLETGVNQPQHF	TGTGCCAGCAGCTTGGAGACAGGGGTGAATCAGCCCCAGCATTTT
TRBV4-3	.	.	TRBJ1-2	CASSRAQGAWGYGYTF	TGCGCCAGCAGCCGAGCCCAAGGGGCCTGGGGCTATGGCTACACCTTC
TRBV7-9	TRBD1	.	TRBJ1-3	CASSLRTGGLGNTIYF	TGTGCCAGCAGCTTACGGACAGGGGGACTCGGAAACACCATATATTTT
TRBV6-1	TRBD2	.	TRBJ2-1	CASSERTSGYNEQFF	TGTGCCAGCAGTGAACGGACTAGCGGCTACAATGAGCAGTTCTTC
TRBV19	.	.	TRBJ2-3	CASRTRSADTQYF	TGTGCCAGTAGGACCCGCTCCGCAGATACGCAGTATTTT
TRBV27	.	.	TRBJ1-1	CASSFHRNTEAFF	TGTGCCAGCAGTTTCCATAGGAACACTGAAGCTTTCTTT
TRBV5-1	TRBD2	.	TRBJ2-1	CASSSPGLAGKEQFF	TGCGCCAGCAGCTCCCCAGGACTAGCGGGAAAGGAGCAGTTCTTC
TRBV18	.	.	TRBJ2-7	CASSPQLEDYEQYF	TGTGCCAGCTCACCACAACTGGAAGACTACGAGCAGTACTTC
TRBV12-5	.	.	TRBJ2-1	CASGLQVDAEQFF	TGTGCTAGTGGTCTCCAAGTGGACGCTGAGCAGTTCTTC
TRBV5-5	TRBD1	.	TRBJ2-7	CASSFRDRQAYEQYF	TGTGCCAGCAGCTTCAGGGACAGACAGGCCTACGAGCAGTACTTC
TRBV28	.	.	TRBJ1-4	CASSNTGMGTTNEKLFF	TGTGCCAGCAGTAATACAGGGATGGGAACAACTAATGAAAAACTGTTTTTT
TRBV6-6	.	few	TRBJ2-7	CASSRTSSSYEQYF	TGTGCCAGCAGTAGGACTTCGAGCTCCTACGAGCAGTACTTC
TRBV2	.	.	TRBJ1-5	CASCGEQGFNQPQHF	TGTGCCAGCTGCGGAGAGCAGGGGTTCAATCAGCCCCAGCATTTT
TRBV9	TRBD1	.	TRBJ1-6	CASSADPGGESYNSPLHF	TGTGCCAGCAGCGCGGACCCAGGGGGGGAATCCTATAATTCACCCCTCCACTTT
TRBV6-1	.	.	TRBJ2-5	CASSRTTARQETQYF	TGTGCCAGCAGTAGGACTACCGCCCGGCAAGAGACCCAGTACTTC
TRBV11-1	.	once	TRBJ2-1	CASSYGVASSYNEQFF	TGTGCCAGCAGCTATGGGGTCGCGAGCTCCTACAATGAGCAGTTCTTC
TRBV29-1	.	.	TRBJ1-1	CSVRATGTTDEAFF	TGCAGCGTACGAGCGACAGGAACGACCGATGAAGCTTTCTTT
TRBV5-8	TRBD1	few	TRBJ2-2	CASSWDSGGNTGELFF	TGTGCCAGCAGCTGGGATTCAGGGGGGAACACCGGGGAGCTGTTTTTT
TRBV30	TRBD2	.	TRBJ2-3	CAGSGGFSTDTQYF	TGTGCCGGTAGCGGGGGGTTTAGCACAGATACGCAGTATTTT
TRBV27	TRBD2	once	TRBJ2-3	CASSWATSGREPLNTDTQYF	TGTGCCAGCAGTTGGGCGACTAGCGGGAGGGAACCCCTAAACACAGATACGCAGTATTTT
TRBV28	TRBD1	.	TRBJ1-1	CASSFPQGGTEAFF	TGTGCCAGCAGTTTCCCACAGGGGGGCACTGAAGCTTTCTTT
TRBV6-1	.	few	TRBJ1-3	CASIRSSYSGNTIYF	TGTGCCAGCATAAGATCGTCCTACTCTGGAAACACCATATATTTT
TRBV19	.	.	TRBJ2-5	CASSSAQETQYF	TGTGCCAGTAGTTCGGCTCAAGAGACCCAGTACTTC
TRBV19	TRBD1	few	TRBJ2-7	CASSADRGYEQYF	TGTGCCAGTAGTGCCGACAGGGGGTACGAGCAGTACTTC
TRBV15	.	.	TRBJ1-4	CATSRELGKTLREKLFF	TGTGCCACCAGCAGAGAATTGGGGAAGACGCTACGGGAAAAACTGTTTTTT
TRBV28	TRBD2	.	TRBJ2-2	CASSPGTSGSSGELFF	TGTGCCAGCAGCCCCGGGACTAGCGGGAGCTCCGGGGAGCTGTTTTTT
TRBV6-5	TRBD2	once	TRBJ2-1	CASMLLEAGGFF	TGTGCCAGCATGTTACTGGAGGCGGGGGGATTCTTC
TRBV7-2	.	.	TRBJ2-2	CASSLGQRNTGELFF	TGTGCCAGCAGCTTAGGACAGCGGAACACCGGGGAGCTGTTTTTT
TRBV10-1	TRBD1	few	TRBJ1-1	CASSERSGGLNTEAFF	TGCGCCAGCAGTGAGCGGTCAGGGGGTCTGAACACTGAAGCTTTCTTT
TRBV10-3	.	.	TRBJ2-7	CAISPGTSSYEQYF	TGTGCCATCAGCCCCGGAACGAGCTCCTACGAGCAGTACTTC
TRBV5-5	TRBD1	.	TRBJ2-7	CASSLAGGQGAYEQYF	TGTGCCAGCAGCTTGGCCGGGGGACAGGGGGCCTACGAGCAGTACTTC
TRBV28	.	.	TRBJ1-5	CASSFPSSNQPQHF	TGTGCCAGCAGTTTTCCGTCTAGCAATCAGCCCCAGCATTTT
TRBV7-2	TRBD1	once	TRBJ1-3	CASSFGTGGPGNTIYF	TGTGCCAGCAGCTTTGGGACAGGGGGCCCGGGAAACACCATATATTTT
TRBV4-2	.	.	TRBJ2-5	CASSPNRPGRQETQYF	TGTGCCAGCAGCCCGAATCGACCGGGACGGCAAGAGACCCAGTACTTC
TRBV6-5	.	.	TRBJ1-5	CASSSTQGQLNQPQHF	TGTGCCAGCAGTTCAACCCAAGGGCAGCTCAATCAGCCCCAGCATTTT
TRBV4-2	.	.	TRBJ2-6	CASSLNIGSSGANVLTF	TGTGCCAGCAGCCTGAACATTGGGAGTTCCGGGGCCAACGTCCTGACTTTC